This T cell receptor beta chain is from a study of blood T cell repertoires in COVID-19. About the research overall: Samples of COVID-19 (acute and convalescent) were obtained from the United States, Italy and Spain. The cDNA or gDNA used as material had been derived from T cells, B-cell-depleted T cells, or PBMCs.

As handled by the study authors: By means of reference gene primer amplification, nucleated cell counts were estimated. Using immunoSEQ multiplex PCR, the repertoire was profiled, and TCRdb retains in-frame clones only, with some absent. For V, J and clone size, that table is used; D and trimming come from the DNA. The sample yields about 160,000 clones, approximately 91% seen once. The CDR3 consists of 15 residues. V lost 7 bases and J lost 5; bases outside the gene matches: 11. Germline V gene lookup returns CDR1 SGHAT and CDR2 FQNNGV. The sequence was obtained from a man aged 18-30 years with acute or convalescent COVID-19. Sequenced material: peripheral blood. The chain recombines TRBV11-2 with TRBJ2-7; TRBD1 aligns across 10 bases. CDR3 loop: CASTTWDRGNDEQYF. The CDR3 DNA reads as TGTGCCAGCACCACCTGGGACAGGGGAAATGACGAGCAGTACTTC.